This TCR beta chain was sequenced during a study of blood T cell repertoires in COVID-19. Overall study context: COVID-19 samples collected from the United States, Italy and Spain covered acute and convalescent phases.

Participants were aged roughly 18 to 90 years, lived in roughly 23 US areas, and enrolled virtually. Self-reported history from a screening survey and questionnaire set each donor's cohort. V trimming: 1 base; J trimming: 10 bases; junction bases outside the gene matches: 7. CDR1 is LGHDT, CDR2 YNNKEL, per germline (reference sequence). This CDR3 comprises 15 residues. Libraries were prepared by immunoSEQ multiplex PCR; TCRdb keeps only in-frame clonotypes and omits some of them. Of 360,000 or so clones detected, about four fifths appear once; the ten largest clones hold approximately 5.4%. The clonotype was recovered from a woman between 45 and 65 years old who had recovered from COVID-19. This chain connects TRBV3-1 (or the pseudogene TRBV3-2) to TRBJ1-6, with 7 nucleotides matching TRBD1. Sequenced: PBMCs or T cells enriched from blood (not recorded which). CDR3 region: CASSQAGQLRSPLHF. In nucleotides, the CDR3 is TGTGCCAGCAGCCAAGCGGGACAGTTAAGGTCACCCCTCCACTTT.